The clone carrying this T cell receptor (beta chain) has at least ten counts. As yet, its antigen is unknown. The data belong to a study of CD8+CD57+ T cells in acquired aplastic anemia. Across the study: Recorded DNA amounts for sorted CD4+ and CD8+ cells had an average of around 3.5 ug. For CD4+ cells, healthy donors had an average of about 10 million reads.

The template for TCR beta VDJ and CDR3 sequence profiling was genomic DNA. TCRdb re-called the reads through MiXCR, storing one row per CDR3 protein. The profile shows 200,000 to 250,000 distinct CDR3 sequences, over 55% of them singletons. Study-wide findings and caveats: Patients and controls turned out to have approximately 29 CD8+ CDR3 sequences in common. Patients and controls had CD8+ Simpson's diversity values that were not significantly distinct.

This clonotype was obtained from a human donor in good health. The sample was sorted CD4+, CD8+, or CD8+CD57+ T cells (not recorded which) from PBMCs.

The CDR3 bases are TGTGCCAGCAGTCCCCATAGCGGCGAGACCCAGTACTTC. Residues: CASSPHSGETQYF. The chain combines TRBV12-3 or TRBV12-4 with TRBJ2-5, with D maybe TRBD2 (6 bases). V gave up 5 bases and J gave up 5 bases, with 12 bases separating them. The CDR3 length is 13 residues.